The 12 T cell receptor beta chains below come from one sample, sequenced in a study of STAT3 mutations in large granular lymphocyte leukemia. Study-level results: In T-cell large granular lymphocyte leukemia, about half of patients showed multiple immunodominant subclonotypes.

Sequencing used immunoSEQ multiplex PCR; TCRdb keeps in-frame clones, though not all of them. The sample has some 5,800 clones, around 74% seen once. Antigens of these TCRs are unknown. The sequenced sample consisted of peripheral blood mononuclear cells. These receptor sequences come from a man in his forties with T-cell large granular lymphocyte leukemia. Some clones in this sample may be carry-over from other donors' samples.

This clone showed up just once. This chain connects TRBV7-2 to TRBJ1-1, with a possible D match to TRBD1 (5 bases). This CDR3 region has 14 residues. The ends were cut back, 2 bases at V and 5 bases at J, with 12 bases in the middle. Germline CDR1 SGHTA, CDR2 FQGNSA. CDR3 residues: CASSLKIGGTEAFF. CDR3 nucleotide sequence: TGTGCCAGCAGCTTAAAAATTGGGGGGACTGAAGCTTTCTTT. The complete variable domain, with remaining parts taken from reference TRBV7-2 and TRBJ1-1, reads GAGVSQSPSNKVTEKGKDVELRCDPISGHTALYWYRQSLGQGLEFLIYFQGNSAPDKSGLPSDRFSAERTGGSVSTLTIQRTQQEDSAVYLCASSLKIGGTEAFFGQGTRLTVV.

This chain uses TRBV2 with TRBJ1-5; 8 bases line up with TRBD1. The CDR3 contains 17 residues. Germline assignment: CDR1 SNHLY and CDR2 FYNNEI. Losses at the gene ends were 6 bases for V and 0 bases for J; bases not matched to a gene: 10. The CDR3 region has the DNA TGTGCCAGCAGGGCCGACAGGGGAGGGTATAGCAATCAGCCCCAGCATTTT. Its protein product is CASRADRGGYSNQPQHF.

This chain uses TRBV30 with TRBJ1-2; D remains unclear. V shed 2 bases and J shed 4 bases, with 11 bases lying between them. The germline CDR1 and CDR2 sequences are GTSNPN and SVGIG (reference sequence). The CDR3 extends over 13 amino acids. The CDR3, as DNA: TGTGCCTGGAGTCAAGGACGGGTCTATGGCTACACCTTC. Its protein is CAWSQGRVYGYTF. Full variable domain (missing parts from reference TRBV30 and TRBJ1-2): SQTIHQWPATLVQPVGSPLSLECTVEGTSNPNLYWYRQAAGRGLQLLFYSVGIGQISSEVPQNLSASRPQDRQFILSSKKLLLSDSGFYLCAWSQGRVYGYTFGSGTRLTVV.

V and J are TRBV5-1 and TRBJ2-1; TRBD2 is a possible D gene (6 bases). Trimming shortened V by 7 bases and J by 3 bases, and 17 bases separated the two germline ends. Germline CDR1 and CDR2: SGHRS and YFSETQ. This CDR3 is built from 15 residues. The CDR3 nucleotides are TGCGCCAGCGCCCTGGGGGGAGGTCTCTACAATGAGCAGTTCTTC. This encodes CASALGGGLYNEQFF.

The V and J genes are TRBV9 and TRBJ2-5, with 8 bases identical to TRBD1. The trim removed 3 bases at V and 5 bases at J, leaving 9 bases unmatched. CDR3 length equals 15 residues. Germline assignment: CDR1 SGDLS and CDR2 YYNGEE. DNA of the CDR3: TGTGCCAGCAGCGCCGGGACAGGACGGGGGGAGACCCAGTACTTC. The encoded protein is CASSAGTGRGETQYF.

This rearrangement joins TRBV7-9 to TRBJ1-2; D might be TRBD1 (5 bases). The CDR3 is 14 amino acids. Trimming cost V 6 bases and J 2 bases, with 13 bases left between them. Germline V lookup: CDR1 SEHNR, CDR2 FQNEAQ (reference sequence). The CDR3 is CASRTTGLNYGYTF. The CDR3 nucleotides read TGTGCCAGCAGGACAACAGGCCTGAACTATGGCTACACCTTC. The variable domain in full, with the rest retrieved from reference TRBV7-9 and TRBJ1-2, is DTGVSQNPRHKITKRGQNVTFRCDPISEHNRLYWYRQTLGQGPEFLTYFQNEAQLEKSRLLSDRFSAERPKGSFSTLEIQRTEQGDSAMYLCASRTTGLNYGYTFGSGTRLTVV.

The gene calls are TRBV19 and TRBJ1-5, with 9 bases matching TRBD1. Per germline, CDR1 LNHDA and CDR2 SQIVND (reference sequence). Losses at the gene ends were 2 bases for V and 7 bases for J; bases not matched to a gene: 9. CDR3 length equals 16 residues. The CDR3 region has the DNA TGTGCCAGTAGTATAAGGACAGGGGTTGGCGGACAGCCCCAGCATTTT. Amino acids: CASSIRTGVGGQPQHF.

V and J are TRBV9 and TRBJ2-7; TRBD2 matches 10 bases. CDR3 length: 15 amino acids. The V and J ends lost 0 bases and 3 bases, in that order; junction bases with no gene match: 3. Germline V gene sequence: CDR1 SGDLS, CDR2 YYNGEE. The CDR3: CASSVEGTSVYEQYF. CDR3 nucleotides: TGTGCCAGCAGCGTAGAAGGGACTAGCGTCTACGAGCAGTACTTC.

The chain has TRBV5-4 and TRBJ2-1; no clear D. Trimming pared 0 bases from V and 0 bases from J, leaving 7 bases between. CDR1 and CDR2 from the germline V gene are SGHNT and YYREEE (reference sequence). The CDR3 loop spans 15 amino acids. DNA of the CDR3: TGTGCCAGCAGCTTGGAACTCGGCTCCTACAATGAGCAGTTCTTC. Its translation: CASSLELGSYNEQFF.

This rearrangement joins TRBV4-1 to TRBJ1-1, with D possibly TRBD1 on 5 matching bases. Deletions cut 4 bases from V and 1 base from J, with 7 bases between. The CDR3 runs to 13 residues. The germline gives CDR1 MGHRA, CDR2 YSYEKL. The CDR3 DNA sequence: TGCGCCAGCAGCCGCGGACAGAACACTGAAGCTTTCTTT. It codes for CASSRGQNTEAFF.

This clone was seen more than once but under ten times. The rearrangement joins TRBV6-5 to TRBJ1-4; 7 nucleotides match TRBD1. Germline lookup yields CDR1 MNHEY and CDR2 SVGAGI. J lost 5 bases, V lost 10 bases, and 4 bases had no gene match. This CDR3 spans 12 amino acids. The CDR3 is CATSTGNEKLFF. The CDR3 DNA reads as TGTGCCACTTCGACAGGGAATGAAAAACTGTTTTTT.

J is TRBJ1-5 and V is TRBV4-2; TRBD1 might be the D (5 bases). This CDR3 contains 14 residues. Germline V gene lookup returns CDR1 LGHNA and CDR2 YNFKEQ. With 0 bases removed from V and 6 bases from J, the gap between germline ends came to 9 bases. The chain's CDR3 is CASSQDQGFQPQHF. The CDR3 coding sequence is TGTGCCAGCAGCCAAGATCAGGGTTTTCAGCCCCAGCATTTT.